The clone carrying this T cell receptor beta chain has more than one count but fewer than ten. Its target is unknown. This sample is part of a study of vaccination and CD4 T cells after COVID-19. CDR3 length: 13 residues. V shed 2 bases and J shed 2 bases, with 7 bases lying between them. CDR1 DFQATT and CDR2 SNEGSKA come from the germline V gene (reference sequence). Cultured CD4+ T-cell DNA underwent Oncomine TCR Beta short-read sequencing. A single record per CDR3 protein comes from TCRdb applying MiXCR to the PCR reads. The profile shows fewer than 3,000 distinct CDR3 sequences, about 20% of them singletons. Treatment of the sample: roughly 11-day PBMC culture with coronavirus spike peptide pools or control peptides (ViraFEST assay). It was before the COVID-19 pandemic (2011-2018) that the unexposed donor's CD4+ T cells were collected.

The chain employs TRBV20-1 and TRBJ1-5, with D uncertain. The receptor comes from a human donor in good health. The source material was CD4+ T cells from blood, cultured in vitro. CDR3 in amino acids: CSARRWGNQPQHF. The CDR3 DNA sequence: TGCAGTGCTAGAAGGTGGGGCAATCAGCCCCAGCATTTT.